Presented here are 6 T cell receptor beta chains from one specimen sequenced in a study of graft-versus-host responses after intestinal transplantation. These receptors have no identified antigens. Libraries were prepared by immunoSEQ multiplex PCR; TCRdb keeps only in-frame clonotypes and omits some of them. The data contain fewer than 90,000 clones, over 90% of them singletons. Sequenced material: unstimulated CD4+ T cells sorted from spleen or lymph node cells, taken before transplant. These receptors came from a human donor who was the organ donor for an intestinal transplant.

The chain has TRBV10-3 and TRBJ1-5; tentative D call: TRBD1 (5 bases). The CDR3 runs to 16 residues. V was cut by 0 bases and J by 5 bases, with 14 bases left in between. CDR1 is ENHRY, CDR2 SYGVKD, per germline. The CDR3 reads CAISESSDRRDQPQHF. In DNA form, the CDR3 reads TGTGCCATCAGTGAGTCCTCCGACAGACGGGATCAGCCCCAGCATTTT.

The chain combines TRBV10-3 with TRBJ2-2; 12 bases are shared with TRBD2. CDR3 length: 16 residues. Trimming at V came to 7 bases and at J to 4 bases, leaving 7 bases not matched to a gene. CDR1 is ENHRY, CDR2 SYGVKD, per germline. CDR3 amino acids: CAINPASGGATGELFF. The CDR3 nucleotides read TGTGCCATCAACCCCGCTAGCGGGGGGGCCACCGGGGAGCTGTTTTTT.

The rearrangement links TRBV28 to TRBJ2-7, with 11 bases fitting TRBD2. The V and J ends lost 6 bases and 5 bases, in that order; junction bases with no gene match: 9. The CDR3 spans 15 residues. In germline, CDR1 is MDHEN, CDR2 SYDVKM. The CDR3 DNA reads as TGTGCCAGCAGGCTTCCTAGCGGGGGGCGGCACGAGCAGTACTTC. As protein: CASRLPSGGRHEQYF.

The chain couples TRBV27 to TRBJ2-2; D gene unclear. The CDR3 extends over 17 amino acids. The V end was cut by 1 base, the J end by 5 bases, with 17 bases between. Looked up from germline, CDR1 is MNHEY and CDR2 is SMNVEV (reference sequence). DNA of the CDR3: TGTGCCAGCAGTTTATGGGCGGTTAGAGGTTTTACCGGGGAGCTGTTTTTT. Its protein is CASSLWAVRGFTGELFF.

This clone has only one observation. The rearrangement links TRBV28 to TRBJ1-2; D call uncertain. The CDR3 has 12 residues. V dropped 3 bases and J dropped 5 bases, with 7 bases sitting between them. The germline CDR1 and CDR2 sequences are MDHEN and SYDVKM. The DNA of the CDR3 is TGTGCCAGCAGTTTGGCCCAATATGGCTACACCTTC. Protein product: CASSLAQYGYTF.

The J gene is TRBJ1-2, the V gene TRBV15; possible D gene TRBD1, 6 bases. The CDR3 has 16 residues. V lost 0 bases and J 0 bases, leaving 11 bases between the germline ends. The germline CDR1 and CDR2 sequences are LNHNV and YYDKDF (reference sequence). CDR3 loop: CATSRERGSANYGYTF. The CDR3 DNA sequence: TGTGCCACCAGCAGAGAGAGGGGGTCGGCTAACTATGGCTACACCTTC.